This T cell receptor (beta chain) emerged from a study of monozygotic twins with inflammatory bowel disease. Germline lookup yields CDR1 LGHNA and CDR2 YSLEER. The CDR3 extends over 15 amino acids. Study observations and caveats: Healthy co-twins had higher TCRbeta inverse Simpson diversity than their IBD twins.

As regards this clonotype: Antigen unknown.

Template switching was used to attach UMIs, which incorporated a 6-nucleotide sample barcode. TCRdb reprocessed the 5' RACE reads, with one entry per CDR3 protein and no DNA. This sample's clone table lists 300,000 to 400,000 distinct CDR3 sequences. This TCR derives from a human donor with ulcerative colitis or Crohn's disease, or a healthy co-twin of an affected twin (not recorded which). The sequenced sample consisted of blood. The chain has TRBV4-3 and TRBJ1-6. CDR3 residues: CASSQDRSLGSPLHF.